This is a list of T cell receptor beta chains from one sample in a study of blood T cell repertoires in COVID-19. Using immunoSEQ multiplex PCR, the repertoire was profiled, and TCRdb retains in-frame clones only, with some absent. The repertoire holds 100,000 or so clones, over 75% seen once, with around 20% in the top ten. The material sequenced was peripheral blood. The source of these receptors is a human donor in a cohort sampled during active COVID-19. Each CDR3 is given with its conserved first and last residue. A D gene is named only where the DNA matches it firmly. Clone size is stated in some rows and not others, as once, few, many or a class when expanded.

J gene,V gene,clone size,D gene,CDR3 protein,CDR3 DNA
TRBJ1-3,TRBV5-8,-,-,CASSLYSSGNTIYF,TGTGCCAGCAGCCTATATTCCTCTGGAAACACCATATATTTT
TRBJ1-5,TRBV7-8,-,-,CASSLQVDRNQPQHF,TGTGCCAGCAGCCTTCAGGTTGATCGCAATCAGCCCCAGCATTTT
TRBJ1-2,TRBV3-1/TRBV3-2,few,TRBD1,CASSQDDRGSGYTF,TGTGCCAGCAGCCAAGATGACAGGGGTTCCGGCTACACCTTC
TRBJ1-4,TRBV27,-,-,CASSFGGATNEKLFF,TGTGCCAGCAGTTTTGGGGGCGCAACTAATGAAAAACTGTTTTTT
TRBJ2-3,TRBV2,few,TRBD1,CASSVGDRGTDTQYF,TGTGCCAGCAGTGTCGGGGACAGGGGCACAGATACGCAGTATTTT
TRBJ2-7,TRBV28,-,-,CASSLIQDYEQYF,TGTGCCAGCAGTCTCATTCAGGACTACGAGCAGTACTTC
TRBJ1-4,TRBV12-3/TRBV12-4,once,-,CASTPEHNEKLFF,TGTGCCAGCACCCCCGAGCATAATGAAAAACTGTTTTTT
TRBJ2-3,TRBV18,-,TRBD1,CASSRRQGAGTDTQYF,TGTGCCAGCTCACGCCGACAGGGGGCCGGCACAGATACGCAGTATTTT
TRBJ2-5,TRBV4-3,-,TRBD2,CASSPRVAGQETQYF,TGCGCCAGCAGCCCCCGGGTAGCGGGCCAAGAGACCCAGTACTTC
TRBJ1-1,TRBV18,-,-,CASSPSQAEAFF,TGTGCCAGCTCACCCAGCCAGGCTGAAGCTTTCTTT
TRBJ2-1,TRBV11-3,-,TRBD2,CASGTSGNNEQFF,TGTGCCAGCGGGACTAGCGGGAACAATGAGCAGTTCTTC
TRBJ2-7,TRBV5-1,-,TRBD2,CASSPPGGGNEQYF,TGCGCCAGCAGCCCCCCCGGGGGGGGGAACGAGCAGTACTTC
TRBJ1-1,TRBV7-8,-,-,CASSREGGTATEAFF,TGTGCCAGCAGCCGGGAGGGAGGGACCGCCACTGAAGCTTTCTTT
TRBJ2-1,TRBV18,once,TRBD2,CASSPRTSGYNEQFF,TGTGCCAGCTCACCACGGACTAGCGGATACAATGAGCAGTTCTTC
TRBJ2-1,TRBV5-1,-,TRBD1,CASSLQGGGPEQFF,TGCGCCAGCAGCTTACAGGGGGGCGGACCTGAGCAGTTCTTC
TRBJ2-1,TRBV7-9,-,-,CASSLDRHNEQFF,TGTGCCAGCAGCTTAGACAGGCACAATGAGCAGTTCTTC
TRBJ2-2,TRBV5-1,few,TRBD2,CASKKEGGLGGELFF,TGCGCCAGCAAAAAAGAGGGAGGGCTCGGCGGGGAGCTGTTTTTT
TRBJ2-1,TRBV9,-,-,CASSVESSTHQFF,TGTGCCAGCAGCGTAGAGTCTAGCACTCACCAGTTCTTC
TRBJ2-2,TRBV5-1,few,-,CASRPTTNTGELFF,TGCGCCAGCAGGCCGACAACGAACACCGGGGAGCTGTTTTTT
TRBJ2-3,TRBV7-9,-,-,CASSPIGGHTDTQYF,TGTGCCAGCAGCCCCATTGGAGGGCACACAGATACGCAGTATTTT
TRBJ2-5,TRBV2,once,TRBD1,CASSEGQGVPETQYF,TGTGCCAGCAGTGAAGGGCAGGGGGTCCCGGAGACCCAGTACTTC
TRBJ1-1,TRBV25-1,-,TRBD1,CASSEMTGATFF,TGTGCCAGCAGTGAAATGACAGGGGCAACTTTCTTT
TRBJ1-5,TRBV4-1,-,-,CASSQGRGSGQPQHF,TGCGCCAGCAGCCAAGGCAGGGGTTCAGGGCAGCCCCAGCATTTT
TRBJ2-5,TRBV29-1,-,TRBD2,CSVEGGTETQYF,TGCAGCGTTGAGGGAGGGACAGAGACCCAGTACTTC
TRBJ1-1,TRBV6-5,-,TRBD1,CASSTGQLNTEAFF,TGTGCCAGCAGCACGGGACAGTTGAACACTGAAGCTTTCTTT
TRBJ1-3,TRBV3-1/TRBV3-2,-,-,CASSQDVQLAGDTIYF,TGTGCCAGCAGCCAAGATGTTCAGCTTGCCGGGGACACCATATATTTT